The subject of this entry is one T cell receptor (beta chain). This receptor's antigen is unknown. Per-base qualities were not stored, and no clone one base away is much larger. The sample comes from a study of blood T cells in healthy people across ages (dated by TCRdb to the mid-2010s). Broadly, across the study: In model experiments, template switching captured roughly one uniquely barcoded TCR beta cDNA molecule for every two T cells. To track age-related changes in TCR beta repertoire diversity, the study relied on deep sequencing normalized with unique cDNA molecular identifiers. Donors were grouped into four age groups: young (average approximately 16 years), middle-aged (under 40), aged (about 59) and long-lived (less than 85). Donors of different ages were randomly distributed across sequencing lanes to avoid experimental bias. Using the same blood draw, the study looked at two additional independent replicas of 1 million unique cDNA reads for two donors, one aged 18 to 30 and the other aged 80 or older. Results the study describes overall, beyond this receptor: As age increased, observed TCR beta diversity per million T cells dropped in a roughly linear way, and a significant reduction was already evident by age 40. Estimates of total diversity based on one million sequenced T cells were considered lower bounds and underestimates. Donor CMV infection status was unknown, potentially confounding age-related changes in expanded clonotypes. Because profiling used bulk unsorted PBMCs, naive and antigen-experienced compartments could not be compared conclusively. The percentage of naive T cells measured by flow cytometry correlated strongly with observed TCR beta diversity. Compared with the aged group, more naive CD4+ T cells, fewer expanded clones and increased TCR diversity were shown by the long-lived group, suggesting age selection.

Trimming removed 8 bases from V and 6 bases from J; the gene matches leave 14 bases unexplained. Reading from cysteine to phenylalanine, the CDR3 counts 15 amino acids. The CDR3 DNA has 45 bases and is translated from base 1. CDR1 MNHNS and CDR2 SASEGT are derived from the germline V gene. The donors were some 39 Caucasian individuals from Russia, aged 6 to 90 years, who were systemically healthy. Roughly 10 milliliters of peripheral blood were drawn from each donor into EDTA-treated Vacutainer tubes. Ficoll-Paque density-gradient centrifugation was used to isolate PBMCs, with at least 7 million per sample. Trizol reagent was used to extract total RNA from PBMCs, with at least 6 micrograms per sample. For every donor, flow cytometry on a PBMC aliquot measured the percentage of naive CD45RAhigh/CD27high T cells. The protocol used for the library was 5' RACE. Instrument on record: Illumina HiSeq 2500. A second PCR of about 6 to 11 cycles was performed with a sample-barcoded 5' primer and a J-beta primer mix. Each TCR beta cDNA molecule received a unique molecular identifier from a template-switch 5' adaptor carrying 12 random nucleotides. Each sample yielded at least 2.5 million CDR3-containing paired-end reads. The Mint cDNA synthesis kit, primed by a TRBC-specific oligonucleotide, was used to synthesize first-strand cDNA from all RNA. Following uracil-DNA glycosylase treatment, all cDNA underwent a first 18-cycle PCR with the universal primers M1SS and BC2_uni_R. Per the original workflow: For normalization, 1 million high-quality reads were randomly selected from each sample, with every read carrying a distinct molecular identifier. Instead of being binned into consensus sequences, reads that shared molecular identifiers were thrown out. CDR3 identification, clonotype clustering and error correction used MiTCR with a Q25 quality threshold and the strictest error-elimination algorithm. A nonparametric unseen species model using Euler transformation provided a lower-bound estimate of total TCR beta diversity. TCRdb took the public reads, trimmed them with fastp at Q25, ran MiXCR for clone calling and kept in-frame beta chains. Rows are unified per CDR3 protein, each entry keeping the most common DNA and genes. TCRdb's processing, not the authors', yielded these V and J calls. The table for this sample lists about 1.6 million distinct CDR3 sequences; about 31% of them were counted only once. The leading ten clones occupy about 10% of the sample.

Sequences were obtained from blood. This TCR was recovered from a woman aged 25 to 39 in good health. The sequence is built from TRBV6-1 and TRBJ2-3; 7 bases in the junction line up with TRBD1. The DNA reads TGTGCCAGCTTGAAGGGGGCCCGGGCCCTTGATACGCAGTATTTT. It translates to CASLKGARALDTQYF.